This T cell receptor beta chain was sequenced for a study of T cells in tuberculosis. Study summary: A South African cohort included IGRA-negative adolescents, latently infected IGRA-positive adolescents and adults with active tuberculosis. Samples predate treatment or fall within its first 7 days. Overall study findings and caveats: Smaller alpha distances in active tuberculosis partly reflected shorter CDR3-alpha lengths.

Noted time point: new active TB diagnosis, blood taken before or within 7 days of starting treatment. On this clone itself: Its target is not known.

Clones were sequenced by immunoSEQ multiplex PCR, and TCRdb holds only the in-frame ones, with some missing. The table has about 49,000 clones, nearly 95% seen once. The CDR3 consists of 15 residues. The germline V gene has CDR1 SGHNT and CDR2 YYREEE (reference sequence). V shed 5 bases, J shed 10 bases, and the junction held 15 bases outside the gene matches. This chain uses TRBV5-4 with TRBJ1-1; the match to TRBD1 covers 9 bases. Sequencing used PBMCs, obtained at tuberculosis diagnosis. The origin of this receptor is an adult with tuberculosis. The CDR3 region has the DNA TGTGCCAGCAGTTCGAACCGACAGGGGGTATGGGTAGCTTTCTTT. It encodes CASSSNRQGVWVAFF.